Below, 25 T cell receptor beta chains from the same sample are listed, as sequenced in a study of Ad26.COV2.S vaccination and SARS-CoV-2 variants. As for treatment: some 19 received Ad26.COV2.S at low or high dose, single or two shots; 5 received placebo; per-sample allocation not given. Collection of samples fell on day 63 after the first vaccine or placebo injection. Profiled with immunoSEQ multiplex PCR; TCRdb holds only in-frame clones, not every one. Of about 350,000 clones listed, 70% to 90% are singletons. Sequences were derived from peripheral blood, sampled in a trial of Ad26.COV2.S vaccine versus placebo. These receptor sequences come from a person between 18 and 60 years old who received the Ad26.COV2.S COVID-19 vaccine or a placebo.

The chain couples TRBV19 to TRBJ1-1; D is unclear. Trimming cost V 6 bases and J 1 base, with 15 bases left between them. In germline, CDR1 is LNHDA, CDR2 SQIVND (reference sequence). CDR3 length: 15 residues. Here the CDR3 reads CASREDGYANTEAFF. In nucleotides, the CDR3 is TGTGCCAGTAGGGAGGATGGGTATGCGAACACTGAAGCTTTCTTT.

CDR3 amino acids: CASSLRQGTDTQYF. The DNA for the CDR3 is TGCGCCAGCAGCCTAAGGCAGGGCACAGATACGCAGTATTTT. The J gene is TRBJ2-3, the V gene TRBV10-1, with D unclear. This CDR3 is built from 14 residues. The germline V gene encodes CDR1 WNHNN and CDR2 SYGVQD (reference sequence). V shed 6 bases and J shed 1 base, with 11 bases lying between them.

This clone was seen just once. The CDR3 DNA reads TGTGCCATCAGTTCAGCGGGGGGGGAAAACATTCAGTACTTC. Amino acids: CAISSAGGENIQYF. The rearrangement uses TRBV10-3 and TRBJ2-4; the match to TRBD2 covers 10 bases. Germline V lookup: CDR1 ENHRY, CDR2 SYGVKD. This CDR3 has 14 residues. V gave up 5 bases and J gave up 5 bases; unmatched junction bases: 3.

This sequence joins TRBV14 and TRBJ1-2, with D maybe TRBD1 (5 bases). This CDR3 has 15 residues. Germline CDR1 is SGHDN and CDR2 is FVKESK. With 1 base removed from V and 1 base from J, the gap between germline ends came to 10 bases. CDR3 sequence (DNA): TGTGCCAGCAGCCAAGTGGGGGAGTTTAACTATGGCTACACCTTC. Encoded protein: CASSQVGEFNYGYTF.

The genes are TRBV24-1 and TRBJ2-5; 11 bases line up with TRBD2. The germline V gene has CDR1 KGHDR and CDR2 SFDVKD. V lost 4 bases, J lost 3 bases, and 9 bases stayed unmatched. This CDR3 is built from 17 residues. The CDR3: CATSDQIAGGPEETQYF. In DNA form, the CDR3 reads TGTGCCACCAGTGACCAAATAGCGGGAGGGCCTGAAGAGACCCAGTACTTC.

This sequence joins TRBV7-7 and TRBJ2-5, with 9 bases that match TRBD1. The CDR3 has 19 amino acids. Germline V gene data show CDR1 as SSHAT and CDR2 as FNYEAQ (reference sequence). V lost 1 base to trimming and J lost 5 bases; unmatched junction nucleotides: 17. The CDR3 DNA reads TGTGCCAGCAGCTTAGATCGTTCGTCAGGGACAGGGCTTGGGGAGACCCAGTACTTC. This codes for CASSLDRSSGTGLGETQYF.

V is TRBV7-9 and J is TRBJ2-2; unclear D gene. The CDR3 runs 16 residues. The germline V gene has CDR1 SEHNR and CDR2 FQNEAQ (reference sequence). V was clipped by 5 bases and J by 0 bases, with 13 bases between them. The CDR3 DNA sequence: TGTGCCAGCAGCCCTTCGGTGGTCTCGAACACCGGGGAGCTGTTTTTT. This translates into CASSPSVVSNTGELFF.

V gene TRBV7-3 combines with J gene TRBJ2-7; D is unclear. This CDR3 has 13 residues. Germline V CDR1 and CDR2: SGHTA, FQGTGA. V was clipped by 2 bases and J by 5 bases, with 10 bases between them. DNA of the CDR3: TGTGCCAGCAGCTTAGGCCCCCGAGACGAGCAGTACTTC. Residues: CASSLGPRDEQYF.

This CDR3 reads CAISDEGNTIYF. The CDR3 DNA is TGTGCCATCAGTGACGAGGGAAACACCATATATTTT. The rearrangement links TRBV10-3 to TRBJ1-3; D remains ambiguous. Germline assignment: CDR1 ENHRY and CDR2 SYGVKD. CDR3 size: 12 residues. With 3 bases removed from V and 4 bases from J, the gap between germline ends came to 4 bases.

The chain has TRBV6-2 or TRBV6-3 and TRBJ2-7, with D unresolved. CDR1 is MNHEY and CDR2 is SVGEGT in the germline V gene. The CDR3 runs 13 residues. Trimming shortened V by 0 bases and J by 2 bases, and 5 bases separated the two germline ends. CDR3 loop: CASSYSRTYEQYF. The CDR3 DNA is TGTGCCAGCAGTTACTCGAGGACCTACGAGCAGTACTTC.

The J gene is TRBJ2-7, the V gene TRBV7-9; the match to TRBD2 covers 8 bases. The CDR3 runs to 13 residues. J lost 3 bases, V lost 5 bases, and 3 bases had no gene match. Germline V gene sequence: CDR1 SEHNR, CDR2 FQNEAQ (reference sequence). CDR3 nucleotide sequence: TGTGCCAGCAGCGCGCGGGGGGACTACGAGCAGTACTTC. It specifies CASSARGDYEQYF.

J is TRBJ1-4 and V is TRBV5-6, with D unclear. Between the trimmed V and J ends, which lost 4 bases and 7 bases, there was a span of 8 bases. Looked up from germline, CDR1 is SGHDT and CDR2 is YYEEEE. This CDR3 is built from 12 residues. The CDR3 loop reads CASSRGSEKLFF. In nucleotides, the CDR3 is TGTGCCAGCAGCCGAGGGAGTGAAAAACTGTTTTTT.

The chain combines TRBV18 with TRBJ2-2; D gene ambiguous. Germline CDR1 and CDR2: KGHSH and LQKENI. CDR3 length: 14 amino acids. V was shortened by 6 bases and J by 3 bases, with 11 bases between the two germline ends. CDR3 nucleotides: TGTGCCAGCTCTCAGGCACGGGACACCGGGGAGCTGTTTTTT. This translates into CASSQARDTGELFF.

The chain uses TRBV27 and TRBJ2-3, with TRBD2 matching over 12 bases. Trimming took 2 bases from V and 3 from J; bases not matched to a gene: 3. Per the germline V gene, CDR1 is MNHEY and CDR2 is SMNVEV (reference sequence). There are 16 residues in the CDR3. In DNA, the CDR3 is TGTGCCAGCAGTTTACAACTAGCGGGGGGAACAGATACGCAGTATTTT. Its protein product is CASSLQLAGGTDTQYF.

The chain joins TRBV11-3 to TRBJ2-3, with D perhaps TRBD2 (7 bases). CDR1 is SGHNT, CDR2 YENEEA, per germline. Deletions cut 1 base from V and 6 bases from J, with 14 bases between. There are 15 residues in the CDR3. The CDR3 sequence: CASSLGRGGRDTQYF. For the CDR3, the DNA is TGTGCCAGCAGCTTAGGGCGCGGGGGCCGCGATACGCAGTATTTT.

This chain uses TRBV19 with TRBJ1-4, with unresolved D. CDR3 length: 14 amino acids. The V end lost 3 bases, the J end lost 1 base, and 6 bases lay between the germline ends. Germline CDR1 and CDR2: LNHDA and SQIVND (reference sequence). The CDR3 nucleotides read TGTGCCAGTAGTATCGGGAGAACTAATGAAAAACTGTTTTTT. Its translation: CASSIGRTNEKLFF.

V gene TRBV7-8 combines with J gene TRBJ2-5; 11 bases agree with TRBD1. The CDR3 loop spans 17 amino acids. V gave up 5 bases and J gave up 5 bases; unmatched junction bases: 13. CDR1 and CDR2 (germline): SGHVS, FQNEAQ. The CDR3 sequence is CASSPRTGGYSSETQYF. The DNA of the CDR3 is TGTGCCAGCAGCCCCCGGACAGGGGGCTATTCTTCTGAGACCCAGTACTTC.

The chain carries TRBV19 and TRBJ1-1, with 7 bases fitting TRBD1. The CDR3 sequence is 14 residues long. Trimming removed 5 bases from V and 4 bases from J; junction bases left unmatched: 7. The germline gives CDR1 LNHDA, CDR2 SQIVND (reference sequence). The CDR3 loop reads CASSPRQGGTEAFF. The CDR3 DNA sequence: TGTGCCAGTAGTCCACGACAGGGAGGCACTGAAGCTTTCTTT.

There are a few counts of this clone. V usage is TRBV5-5 and J usage is TRBJ1-1; a possible D gene is TRBD1 (6 bases). V gave up 4 bases and J gave up 0 bases, with 13 bases separating them. CDR3 length: 15 residues. Germline loops: CDR1 SGHKS, CDR2 YYEKEE (reference sequence). The CDR3 sequence: CASSDDRRLNTEAFF. In DNA, the CDR3 is TGTGCCAGCAGCGATGACAGGCGCCTGAACACTGAAGCTTTCTTT.

This clone was found once. The rearrangement joins TRBV4-3 to TRBJ2-7; D not resolved. The germline CDR1 and CDR2 sequences are LGHNA and YSLEER. The CDR3 extends over 17 amino acids. V was cut by 0 bases and J by 2 bases, with 17 bases left in between. The CDR3 loop reads CASSQDWEGMGTYEQYF. CDR3 DNA: TGCGCCAGCAGCCAAGATTGGGAAGGGATGGGAACCTACGAGCAGTACTTC.

The chain carries TRBV7-2 and TRBJ2-7; D remains unclear. The germline V gene has CDR1 SGHTA and CDR2 FQGNSA. This CDR3 has 12 amino acids. Trimming pared 2 bases from V and 3 bases from J, leaving 5 bases between. CDR3 coding DNA: TGTGCCAGCAGCTTAATTAACTACGAGCAGTACTTC. This sequence encodes CASSLINYEQYF.

The chain has TRBV19 and TRBJ2-1; D call uncertain. This CDR3 is built from 14 residues. Germline V gene sequence: CDR1 LNHDA, CDR2 SQIVND (reference sequence). V gave up 3 bases and J gave up 7 bases, with 13 bases separating them. Here the CDR3 DNA reads TGTGCCAGTAGTATCCTTATAGCTTCGAATGAGCAGTTCTTC. Its protein product is CASSILIASNEQFF.

As to this clone: A junction boundary mismatches the germline segment, possibly from a read error. V usage is TRBV11-2 and J usage is TRBJ2-3, with TRBD2 matching 9 bases. CDR1 and CDR2 from the germline V gene are SGHAT and FQNNGV. The CDR3 length is 14 residues. The chain's CDR3 is CASSLAGGTDTQYF. The CDR3 DNA reads as TGTGCCAGCAGTTTAGCGGGGGGCACAGATACGCAGTATTTT. Full variable domain (rest looked up from reference TRBV11-2 and TRBJ2-3): EAGVAQSPRYKIIEKRQSVAFWCNPISGHATLYWYQQILGQGPKLLIQFQNNGVVDDSQLPKDRFSAERLKGVDSTLKIQPAKLEDSAVYLCASSLAGGTDTQYFGPGTRLTVL.

The rearrangement links TRBV6-2 or TRBV6-3 to TRBJ1-1; no definite D call. The CDR3 totals 15 residues. Looked up from germline, CDR1 is MNHEY and CDR2 is SVGEGT. Trimming removed 4 bases from V and 3 bases from J, with 15 bases in between. The chain's CDR3 is CASSSERTLYTEAFF. In DNA form, the CDR3 reads TGTGCCAGCAGTTCTGAAAGGACCCTTTACACTGAAGCTTTCTTT.

J is TRBJ2-1 and V is TRBV5-1, with 9 bases matching TRBD1. The germline gives CDR1 SGHRS, CDR2 YFSETQ. Trimming removed 4 bases from V and 2 bases from J; junction bases left unmatched: 4. This CDR3 is 15 amino acids long. In DNA form, the CDR3 reads TGCGCCAGCAGCCTCGGACAGGGGCCCTACAATGAGCAGTTCTTC. The encoded protein is CASSLGQGPYNEQFF.